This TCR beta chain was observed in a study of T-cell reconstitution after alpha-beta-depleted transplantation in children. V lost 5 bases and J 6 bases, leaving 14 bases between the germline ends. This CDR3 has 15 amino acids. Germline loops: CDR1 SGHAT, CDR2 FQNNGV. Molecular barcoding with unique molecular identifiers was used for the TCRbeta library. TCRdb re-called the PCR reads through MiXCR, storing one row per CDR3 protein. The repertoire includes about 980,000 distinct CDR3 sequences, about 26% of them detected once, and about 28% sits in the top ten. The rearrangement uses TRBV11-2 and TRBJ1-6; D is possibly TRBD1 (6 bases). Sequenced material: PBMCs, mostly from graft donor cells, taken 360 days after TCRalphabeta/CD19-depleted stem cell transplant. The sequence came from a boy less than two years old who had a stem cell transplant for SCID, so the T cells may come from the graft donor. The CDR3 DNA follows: TGTGCCAGCAGCCCAAGGGGGGGCACTAATTCACCCCTCCACTTT. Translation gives CASSPRGGTNSPLHF.